This TCR beta chain comes out of a study of blood T cells in healthy people across ages. This CDR3 comprises 15 residues. Germline assignment: CDR1 DFQATT and CDR2 SNEGSKA (reference sequence). V shed 5 bases, J shed 3 bases, and the junction held 11 bases outside the gene matches. This clonotype was seen ten or more times. Its antigen is as yet unknown. Total RNA extracted from each sample amounted to at least 6 micrograms. Primed by a sample-barcoded 5' primer and a J-beta primer mix, a second PCR proceeded for 7 to 11 cycles. Each CDR3 protein gets one entry after TCRdb re-called the 5' RACE reads with MiXCR. The table records around 900,000 distinct CDR3 sequences, less than 35% of them present only once. Study results and caveats: Age brought a roughly linear fall in TCR beta diversity measured per million T cells.

The TCR sequence derives from a woman of 80 years or more in good health. The sequencing input was blood. This chain links TRBV20-1 with TRBJ2-7; 9 bases line up with TRBD2. The CDR3 spells CSASTPGLAIYEQYF. The CDR3 DNA follows: TGCAGTGCTTCAACGCCGGGACTAGCTATCTACGAGCAGTACTTC.